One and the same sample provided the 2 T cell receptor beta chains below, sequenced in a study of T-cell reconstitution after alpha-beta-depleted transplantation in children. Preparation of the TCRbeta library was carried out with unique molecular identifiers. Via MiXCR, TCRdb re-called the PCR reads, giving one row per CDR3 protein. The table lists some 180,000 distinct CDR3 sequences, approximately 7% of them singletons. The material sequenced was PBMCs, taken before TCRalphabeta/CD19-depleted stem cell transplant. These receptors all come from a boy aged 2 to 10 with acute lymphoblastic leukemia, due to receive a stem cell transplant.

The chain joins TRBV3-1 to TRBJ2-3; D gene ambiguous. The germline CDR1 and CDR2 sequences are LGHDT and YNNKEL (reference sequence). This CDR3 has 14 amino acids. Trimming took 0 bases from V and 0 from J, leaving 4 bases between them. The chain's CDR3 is CASSQEMSTDTQYF. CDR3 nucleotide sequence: TGTGCCAGCAGCCAAGAGATGAGCACAGATACGCAGTATTTT.

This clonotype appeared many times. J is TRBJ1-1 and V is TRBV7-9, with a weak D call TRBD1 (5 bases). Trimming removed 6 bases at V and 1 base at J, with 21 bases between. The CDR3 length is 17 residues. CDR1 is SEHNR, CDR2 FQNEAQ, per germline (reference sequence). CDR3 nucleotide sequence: TGTGCCAGCAGTCATACGGTCCTGACTAGGGGGAACACTGAAGCTTTCTTT. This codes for CASSHTVLTRGNTEAFF. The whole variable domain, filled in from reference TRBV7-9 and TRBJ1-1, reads DTGVSQNPRHKITKRGQNVTFRCDPISEHNRLYWYRQTLGQGPEFLTYFQNEAQLEKSRLLSDRFSAERPKGSFSTLEIQRTEQGDSAMYLCASSHTVLTRGNTEAFFGQGTRLTVV.